These 12 T cell receptor beta chains came from one sample sequenced in a study of cytomegalovirus exposure and HLA in healthy donors. PCR used 60 Vbeta primers and 13 Jbeta primers. The data were produced by immunoSEQ multiplex PCR, yet TCRdb's version contains in-frame clones alone and is incomplete. This sample carries about 190,000 clones, 70% to 80% of them seen once, and the ten largest clones take 13% to 15%. Sequenced sample: PBMCs. The receptors here all came from a woman under 40 in good health and CMV-seropositive.

Remarks on this clone: This specimen includes other DNA sequences encoding the same CDR3. The chain couples TRBV28 to TRBJ1-1; D gene uncertain. The germline V and J ends were trimmed by 3 bases and 1 base, with 6 bases remaining between them. Germline CDR1 MDHEN, CDR2 SYDVKM. The CDR3 runs 13 residues. The CDR3 spells CASSFRGNTEAFF. As DNA, the CDR3 is TGTGCCAGCAGTTTTAGAGGGAACACTGAAGCTTTCTTT.

This chain joins TRBV6-4 and TRBJ2-3; 8 bases line up with TRBD2. CDR1 MRHNA and CDR2 SNTAGT come from the germline V gene. The CDR3 runs 15 residues. V dropped 0 bases and J dropped 8; count of bases not matched to a gene: 7. The CDR3 loop reads CASSDSSGGQSTQYF. CDR3 sequence (DNA): TGTGCCAGCAGTGACTCGTCGGGGGGGCAGAGTACGCAGTATTTT.

J is TRBJ2-7 and V is TRBV7-8, with D maybe TRBD2 (5 bases). The CDR3 consists of 14 residues. Germline values: CDR1 SGHVS, CDR2 FQNEAQ. V gave up 5 bases and J gave up 1 base, with 12 bases separating them. DNA of the CDR3: TGTGCCAGCAGCAAAGGGCGGGTTTCCTACGAGCAGTACTTC. Translation gives CASSKGRVSYEQYF.

A note on this clone: Germline and junction disagree at one end, which may indicate a read error. CDR3 residues: CASSVGTGYHEQFF. DNA of the CDR3: TGTGCCAGCAGCGTCGGGACAGGCTACCATGAGCAGTTCTTC. The chain is built from TRBV9 and TRBJ2-1, with 8 positions matching TRBD1. CDR3 length: 14 amino acids. CDR1 and CDR2 (germline): SGDLS, YYNGEE. The full variable domain, completed using reference TRBV9 and TRBJ2-1, is DSGVTQTPKHLITATGQRVTLRCSPRSGDLSVYWYQQSLDQGLQFLIQYYNGEERAKGNILERFSAQQFPDLHSELNLSSLELGDSALYFCASSVGTGYHEQFFGPGTRLTVL.

This clone was seen only a few times. The rearrangement links TRBV2 to TRBJ2-4; 7 bases match TRBD1. The CDR3 contains 15 residues. The V gene's germline CDR1 is SNHLY and CDR2 FYNNEI. The V gene end was trimmed by 6 bases and the J gene end by 7 bases; junction bases not matched to a gene: 12. This CDR3 reads CASRGGPQGWNIQYF. CDR3 nucleotide sequence: TGTGCCAGCAGAGGGGGTCCACAGGGGTGGAACATTCAGTACTTC.

This clone has just a few counts. The chain carries TRBV7-2 and TRBJ1-1; TRBD1 matches at 7 bases. CDR1 is SGHTA, CDR2 FQGNSA, per germline. After removal of 3 bases from V and 1 base from J, the junction contained 2 bases not matched to a gene. This CDR3 is 14 amino acids long. The CDR3 bases are TGTGCCAGCAGCTTCAGGACAGGGAACACTGAAGCTTTCTTT. It translates to CASSFRTGNTEAFF.

The chain is built from TRBV6-5 and TRBJ1-6; D not resolved. Per germline, CDR1 MNHEY and CDR2 SVGAGI. This CDR3 is built from 13 residues. V was trimmed by 6 bases and J by 10 bases, leaving 13 bases between them. The CDR3 spells CASSLTWYSPLHF. Here the CDR3 DNA reads TGTGCCAGCAGCTTGACATGGTACTCACCCCTCCACTTT.

This sequence joins TRBV9 and TRBJ2-2; 8 positions match TRBD1. Germline values: CDR1 SGDLS, CDR2 YYNGEE. V lost 3 bases and J lost 4; bases outside the gene matches: 8. CDR3 length equals 16 residues. The CDR3 DNA reads TGTGCCAGCAGCGGCCGACAGGGGAGGAGCACCGGGGAGCTGTTTTTT. Protein product: CASSGRQGRSTGELFF.

The chain combines TRBV6-1 with TRBJ1-5; a weak D match, TRBD1 (6 bases). Germline assignment: CDR1 MNHNS and CDR2 SASEGT. Trimming shortened V by 1 base and J by 4 bases, and 11 bases separated the two germline ends. CDR3 size: 15 residues. In DNA, the CDR3 is TGTGCCAGCAGTGAAGAGGGGGGGAGTAATCAGCCCCAGCATTTT. This sequence encodes CASSEEGGSNQPQHF.

The CDR3: CASSPAADSTDTQYF. Here the CDR3 DNA reads TGTGCCAGCTCTCCCGCAGCGGATAGCACAGATACGCAGTATTTT. This chain links TRBV18 with TRBJ2-3; D is perhaps TRBD2 (5 bases). The CDR3 loop spans 15 amino acids. Trimming took 6 bases from V and 0 from J, leaving 13 bases between them. Germline V gene data show CDR1 as KGHSH and CDR2 as LQKENI.

The CDR3 nucleotides are TGTGCCAGCAGCTTTCAGGGTTATGGCTACACCTTC. This translates into CASSFQGYGYTF. This chain joins TRBV5-6 and TRBJ1-2; a possible D gene is TRBD1 (5 bases). Germline V gene lookup returns CDR1 SGHDT and CDR2 YYEEEE. Trimming shortened V by 2 bases and J by 5 bases, and 7 bases separated the two germline ends. The CDR3 length is 12 residues.

The chain couples TRBV11-1 to TRBJ2-5; 7 bases match TRBD2. V shed 5 bases and J 2 bases; nucleotides not matched to a gene: 8. From germline, CDR1 is SGHAT and CDR2 FQDESV (reference sequence). The CDR3 loop spans 15 amino acids. This chain's CDR3 is CASSHGLDLQETQYF. The CDR3 DNA reads TGTGCCAGCAGCCATGGACTAGACCTTCAAGAGACCCAGTACTTC. The full variable domain, in which reference TRBV11-1 and TRBJ2-5 provide the parts outside the CDR3, is EAEVAQSPRYKITEKSQAVAFWCDPISGHATLYWYRQILGQGPELLVQFQDESVVDDSQLPKDRFSAERLKGVDSTLKIQPAELGDSAMYLCASSHGLDLQETQYFGPGTRLLVL.